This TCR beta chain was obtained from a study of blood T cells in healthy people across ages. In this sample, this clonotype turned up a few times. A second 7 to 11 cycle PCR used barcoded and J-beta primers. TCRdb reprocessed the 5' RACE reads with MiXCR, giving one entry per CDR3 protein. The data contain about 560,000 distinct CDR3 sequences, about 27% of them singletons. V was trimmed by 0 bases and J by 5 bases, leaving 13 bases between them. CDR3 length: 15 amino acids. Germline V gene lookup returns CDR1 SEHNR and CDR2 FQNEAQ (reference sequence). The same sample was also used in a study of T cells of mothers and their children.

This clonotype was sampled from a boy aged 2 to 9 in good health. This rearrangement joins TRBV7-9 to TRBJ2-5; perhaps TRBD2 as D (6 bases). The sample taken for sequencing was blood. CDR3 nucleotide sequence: TGTGCCAGCAGCTTAGCGCCTGGTGGGAGGGAGACCCAGTACTTC. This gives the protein CASSLAPGGRETQYF.